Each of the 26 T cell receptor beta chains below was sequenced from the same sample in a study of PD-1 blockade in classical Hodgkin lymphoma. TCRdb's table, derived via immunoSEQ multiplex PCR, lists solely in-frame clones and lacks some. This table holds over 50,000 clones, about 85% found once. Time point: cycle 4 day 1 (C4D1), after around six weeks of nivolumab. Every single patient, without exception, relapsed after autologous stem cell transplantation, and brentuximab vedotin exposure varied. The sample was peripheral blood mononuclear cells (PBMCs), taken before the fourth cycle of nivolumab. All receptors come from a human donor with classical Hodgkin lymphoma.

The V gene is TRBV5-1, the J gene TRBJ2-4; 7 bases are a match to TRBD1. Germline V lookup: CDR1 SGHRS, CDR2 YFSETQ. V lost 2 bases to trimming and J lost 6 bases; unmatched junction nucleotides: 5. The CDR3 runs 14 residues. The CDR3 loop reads CASSLEQGTNIQYF. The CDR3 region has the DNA TGCGCCAGCAGCTTAGAACAGGGGACAAACATTCAGTACTTC.

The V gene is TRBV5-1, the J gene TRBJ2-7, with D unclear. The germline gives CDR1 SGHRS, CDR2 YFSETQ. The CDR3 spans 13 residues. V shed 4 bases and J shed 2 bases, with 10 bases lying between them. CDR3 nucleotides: TGCGCCAGCAGCCAGACGCTCGCCTACGAGCAGTACTTC. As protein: CASSQTLAYEQYF. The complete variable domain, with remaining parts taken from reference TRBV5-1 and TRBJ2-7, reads KAGVTQTPRYLIKTRGQQVTLSCSPISGHRSVSWYQQTPGQGLQFLFEYFSETQRNKGNFPGRFSGRQFSNSRSEMNVSTLELGDSALYLCASSQTLAYEQYFGPGTRLTVT.

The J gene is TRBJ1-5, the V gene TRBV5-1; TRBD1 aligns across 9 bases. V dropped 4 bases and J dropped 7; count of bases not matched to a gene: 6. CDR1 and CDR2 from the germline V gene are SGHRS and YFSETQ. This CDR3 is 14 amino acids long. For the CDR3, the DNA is TGCGCCAGCAGCCCTGGGACAGGGCGCCAGCCCCAGCATTTT. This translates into CASSPGTGRQPQHF. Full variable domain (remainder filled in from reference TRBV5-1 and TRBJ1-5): KAGVTQTPRYLIKTRGQQVTLSCSPISGHRSVSWYQQTPGQGLQFLFEYFSETQRNKGNFPGRFSGRQFSNSRSEMNVSTLELGDSALYLCASSPGTGRQPQHFGDGTRLSIL.

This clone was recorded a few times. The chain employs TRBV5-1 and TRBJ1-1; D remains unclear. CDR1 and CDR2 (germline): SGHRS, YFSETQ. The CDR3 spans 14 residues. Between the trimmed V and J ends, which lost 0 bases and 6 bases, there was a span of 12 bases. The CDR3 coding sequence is TGCGCCAGCAGCTTGGTCTCGGACGGTGCTGAAGCTTTCTTT. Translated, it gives CASSLVSDGAEAFF.

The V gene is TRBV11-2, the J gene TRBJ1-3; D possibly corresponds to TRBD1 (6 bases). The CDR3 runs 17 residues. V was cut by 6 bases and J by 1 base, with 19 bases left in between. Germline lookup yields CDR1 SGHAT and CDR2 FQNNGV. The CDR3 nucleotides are TGTGCCAGCAGTTTCCCAGGGGCGAAGTGGTCTGGAAACACCATATATTTT. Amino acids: CASSFPGAKWSGNTIYF.

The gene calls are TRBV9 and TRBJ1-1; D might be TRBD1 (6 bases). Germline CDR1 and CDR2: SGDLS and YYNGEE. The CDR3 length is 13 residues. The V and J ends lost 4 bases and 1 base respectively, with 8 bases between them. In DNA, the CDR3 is TGTGCCAGCAGCACGACAGGGAACACTGAAGCTTTCTTT. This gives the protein CASSTTGNTEAFF.

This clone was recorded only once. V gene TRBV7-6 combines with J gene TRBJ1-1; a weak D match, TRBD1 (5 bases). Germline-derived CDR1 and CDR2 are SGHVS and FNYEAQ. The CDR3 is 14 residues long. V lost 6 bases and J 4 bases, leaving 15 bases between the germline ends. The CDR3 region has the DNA TGTGCCAGCAGTCCCAGGGAGGTGGGCACTGAAGCTTTCTTT. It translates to CASSPREVGTEAFF. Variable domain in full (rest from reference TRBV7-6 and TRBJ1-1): GAGVSQSPRYKVTKRGQDVALRCDPISGHVSLYWYRQALGQGPEFLTYFNYEAQQDKSGLPNDRFSAERPEGSISTLTIQRTEQRDSAMYRCASSPREVGTEAFFGQGTRLTVV.

CDR3 sequence reads: CAISESSAGGSQPQHF. CDR3 in DNA: TGTGCCATCAGTGAGTCCTCGGCAGGGGGCAGCCAGCCCCAGCATTTT. The V gene is TRBV10-3, the J gene TRBJ1-5; 8 bases map to TRBD1. The CDR3 spans 16 residues. CDR1 ENHRY and CDR2 SYGVKD come from the germline V gene. Trimming cost V 0 bases and J 7 bases; bases outside gene matches: 8.

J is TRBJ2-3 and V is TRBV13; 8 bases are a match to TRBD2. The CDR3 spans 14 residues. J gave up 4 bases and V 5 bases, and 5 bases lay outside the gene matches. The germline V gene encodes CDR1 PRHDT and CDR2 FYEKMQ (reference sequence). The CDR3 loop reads CASSIGGVSDTQYF. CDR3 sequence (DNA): TGTGCCAGCAGCATCGGGGGGGTCTCAGATACGCAGTATTTT.

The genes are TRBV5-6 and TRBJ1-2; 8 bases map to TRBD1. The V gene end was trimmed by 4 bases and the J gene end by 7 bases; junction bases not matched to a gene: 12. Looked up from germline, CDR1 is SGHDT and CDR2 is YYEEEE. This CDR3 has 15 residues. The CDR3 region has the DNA TGTGCCAGCAGCCGGACAGGGTTGGGTGGAAGTGGCTACACCTTC. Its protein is CASSRTGLGGSGYTF.

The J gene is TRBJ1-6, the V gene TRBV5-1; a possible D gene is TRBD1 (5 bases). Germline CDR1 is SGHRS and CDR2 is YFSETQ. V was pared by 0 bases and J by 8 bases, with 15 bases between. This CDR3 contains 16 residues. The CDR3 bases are TGCGCCAGCAGCTTGGCCTTGCAGGGTGCGCATTCACCCCTCCACTTT. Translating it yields CASSLALQGAHSPLHF.

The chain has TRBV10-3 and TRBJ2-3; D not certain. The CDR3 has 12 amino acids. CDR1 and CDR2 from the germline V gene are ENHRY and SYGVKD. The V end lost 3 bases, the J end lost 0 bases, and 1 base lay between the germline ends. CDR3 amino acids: CAISDSTDTQYF. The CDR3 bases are TGTGCCATCAGTGACAGCACAGATACGCAGTATTTT.

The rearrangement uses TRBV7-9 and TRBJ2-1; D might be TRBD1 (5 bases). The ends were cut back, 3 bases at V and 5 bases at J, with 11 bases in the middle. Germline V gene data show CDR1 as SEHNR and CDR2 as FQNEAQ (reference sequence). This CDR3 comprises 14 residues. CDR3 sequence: CASSFRGRDNEQFF. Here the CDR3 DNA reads TGTGCCAGCAGCTTTCGAGGCAGGGACAATGAGCAGTTCTTC.

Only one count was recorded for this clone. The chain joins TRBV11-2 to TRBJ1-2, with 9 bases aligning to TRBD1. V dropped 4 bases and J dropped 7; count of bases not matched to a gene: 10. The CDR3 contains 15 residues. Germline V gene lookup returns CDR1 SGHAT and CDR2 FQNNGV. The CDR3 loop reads CASSSGTGQRGGYTF. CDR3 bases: TGTGCCAGCAGCTCTGGGACAGGGCAAAGGGGTGGCTACACCTTC. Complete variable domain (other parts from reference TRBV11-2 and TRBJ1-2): EAGVAQSPRYKIIEKRQSVAFWCNPISGHATLYWYQQILGQGPKLLIQFQNNGVVDDSQLPKDRFSAERLKGVDSTLKIQPAKLEDSAVYLCASSSGTGQRGGYTFGSGTRLTVV.

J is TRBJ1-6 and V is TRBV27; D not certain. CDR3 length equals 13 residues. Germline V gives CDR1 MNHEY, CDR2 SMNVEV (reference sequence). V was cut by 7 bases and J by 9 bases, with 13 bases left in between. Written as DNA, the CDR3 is TGTGCCAGCACCTTAAATAGTGGTTCACCCCTCCACTTT. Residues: CASTLNSGSPLHF.

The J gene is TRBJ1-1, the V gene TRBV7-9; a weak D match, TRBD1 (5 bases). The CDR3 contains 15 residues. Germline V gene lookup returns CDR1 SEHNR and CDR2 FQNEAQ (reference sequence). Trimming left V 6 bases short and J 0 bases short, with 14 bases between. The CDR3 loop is CASSPTGLMNTEAFF. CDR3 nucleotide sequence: TGTGCCAGCAGTCCCACGGGACTCATGAACACTGAAGCTTTCTTT.

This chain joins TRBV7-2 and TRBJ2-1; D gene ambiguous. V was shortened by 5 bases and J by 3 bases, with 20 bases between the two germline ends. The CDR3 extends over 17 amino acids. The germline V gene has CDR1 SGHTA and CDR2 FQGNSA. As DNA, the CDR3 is TGTGCCAGCAGCGGGGATTGGGTTTTTCACCGCTACAATGAGCAGTTCTTC. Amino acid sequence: CASSGDWVFHRYNEQFF. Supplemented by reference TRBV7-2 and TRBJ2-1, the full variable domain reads GAGVSQSPSNKVTEKGKDVELRCDPISGHTALYWYRQSLGQGLEFLIYFQGNSAPDKSGLPSDRFSAERTGGSVSTLTIQRTQQEDSAVYLCASSGDWVFHRYNEQFFGPGTRLTVL.

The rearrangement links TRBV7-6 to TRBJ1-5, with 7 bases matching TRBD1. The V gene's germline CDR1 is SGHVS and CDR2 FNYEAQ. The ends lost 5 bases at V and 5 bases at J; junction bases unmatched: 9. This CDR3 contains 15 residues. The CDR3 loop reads CASSLQGGSDQPQHF. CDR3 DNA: TGTGCCAGCAGCCTCCAGGGGGGGTCGGATCAGCCCCAGCATTTT.

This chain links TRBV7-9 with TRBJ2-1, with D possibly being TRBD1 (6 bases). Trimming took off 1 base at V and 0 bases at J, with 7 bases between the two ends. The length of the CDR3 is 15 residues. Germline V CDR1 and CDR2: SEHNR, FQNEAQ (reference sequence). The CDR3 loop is CASSLEGGSYNEQFF. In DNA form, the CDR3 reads TGTGCCAGCAGCTTAGAAGGGGGCTCCTACAATGAGCAGTTCTTC.

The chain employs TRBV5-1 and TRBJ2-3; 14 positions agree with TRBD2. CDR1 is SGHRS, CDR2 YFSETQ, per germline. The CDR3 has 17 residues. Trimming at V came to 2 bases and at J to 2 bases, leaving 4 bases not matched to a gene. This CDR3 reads CASSFGLAGGNTDTQYF. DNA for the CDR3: TGCGCCAGCAGCTTCGGACTAGCGGGGGGAAACACAGATACGCAGTATTTT.

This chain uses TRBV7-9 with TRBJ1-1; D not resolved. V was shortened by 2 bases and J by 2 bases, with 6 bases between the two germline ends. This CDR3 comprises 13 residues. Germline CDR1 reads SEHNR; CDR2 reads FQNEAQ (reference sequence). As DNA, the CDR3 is TGTGCCAGCAGCTTACTGGAAAACACTGAAGCTTTCTTT. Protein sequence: CASSLLENTEAFF.

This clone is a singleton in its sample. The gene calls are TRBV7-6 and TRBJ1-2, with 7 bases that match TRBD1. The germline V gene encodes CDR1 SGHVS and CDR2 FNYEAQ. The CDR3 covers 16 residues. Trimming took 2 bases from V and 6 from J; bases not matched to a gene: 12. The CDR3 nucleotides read TGTGCCAGCAGCTTATCTTCGTGGGAGGGGGCCAATGGCTACACCTTC. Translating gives CASSLSSWEGANGYTF.

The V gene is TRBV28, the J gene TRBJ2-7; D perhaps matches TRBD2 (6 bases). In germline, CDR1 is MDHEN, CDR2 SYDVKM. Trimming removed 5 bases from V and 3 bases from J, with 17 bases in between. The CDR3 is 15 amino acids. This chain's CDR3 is CASSPLRRGDYEQYF. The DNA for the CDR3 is TGTGCCAGCAGTCCCCTGAGGAGGGGAGACTACGAGCAGTACTTC.

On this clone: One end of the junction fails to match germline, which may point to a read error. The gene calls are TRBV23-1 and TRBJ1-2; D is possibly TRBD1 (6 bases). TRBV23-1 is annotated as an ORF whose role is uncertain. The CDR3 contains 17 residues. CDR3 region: CASSQSPKRRLDRITVF. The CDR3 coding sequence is TGCGCCAGCAGTCAATCGCCAAAACGTCGGCTAGACAGGATAACCGTCTTC.

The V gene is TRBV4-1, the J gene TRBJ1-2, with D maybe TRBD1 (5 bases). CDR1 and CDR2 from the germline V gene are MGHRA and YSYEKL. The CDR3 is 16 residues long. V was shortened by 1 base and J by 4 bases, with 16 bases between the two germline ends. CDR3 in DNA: TGCGCCAGCAGCCAAGGTCAGGGCGGCGGGGGCTATGGCTACACCTTC. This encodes CASSQGQGGGGYGYTF.

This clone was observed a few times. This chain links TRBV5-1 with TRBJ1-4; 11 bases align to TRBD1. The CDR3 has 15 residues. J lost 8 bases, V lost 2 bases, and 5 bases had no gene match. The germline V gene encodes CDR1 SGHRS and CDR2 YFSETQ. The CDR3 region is CASSFGTGGGEKLFF. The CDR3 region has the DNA TGCGCCAGCAGCTTTGGGACAGGGGGAGGGGAAAAACTGTTTTTT.